This TCR beta chain originates from a study of Ad26.COV2.S vaccination and SARS-CoV-2 variants (dated by TCRdb to the early 2020s). Concerning the study at large: Donors in the vaccine arm were drawn from COV1001, a multicentre, randomized, double-blind, placebo-controlled phase I-IIa trial testing Ad26.COV2.S in healthy adults. Ad26.COV2.S was administered intramuscularly at a dose of 5x10^10 or 1x10^11 viral particles, either as one shot or as two shots given 56 days apart. Sequencing of the TCRbeta repertoire served to evaluate the specificity and breadth of SARS-CoV-2-reactive T cell receptors following Ad26.COV2.S vaccination. The TCR-sequenced set comprised approximately 32 samples: about 19 Ad26.COV2.S vaccine recipients, 5 placebo recipients and 8 SARS-CoV-2 convalescent individuals. Participants in the trial were split at random into five groups of five each, receiving low-dose or high-dose Ad26.COV2.S once or twice, or else placebo on both occasions. Throughout the experiments and outcome assessment, investigators stayed blinded to trial group allocation.

Explained via the paper, the treatment or condition label denotes: around 19 received Ad26.COV2.S at low or high dose, single or two shots; roughly 5 received placebo; per-sample allocation not given. Repertoires of vaccine and placebo recipients were sequenced from samples collected on day 63 after the first injection. Cohort 1b enrolled 25 to 30 adults aged 18-55 years at a single site in Boston, USA, between 29 July and 7 August 2020. Ad26.COV2.S was a replication-incompetent adenovirus type 26 vector expressing a prefusion-stabilized SARS-CoV-2 spike protein from the original Wuhan strain. The sample holds one count of this clone. Its cognate antigen has yet to be identified. It has no much larger one-base neighbor in the sample; base qualities were not kept. Study-level results and caveats: Non-spike TCR breadth was comparable between vaccine and placebo recipients, consistent with the vaccine containing only spike. The study lacked the statistical power to compare responses across vaccine doses or regimens. Compared with placebo recipients, Ad26.COV2.S recipients showed higher spike-specific TCR breadth (P = 0.0014). The authors noted that the TCR breadth and depth analyses may have underestimated total T cell responses. After vaccination, spike-specific CD8+ and CD4+ T cell responses were reported to show substantial breadth.

The immunoSEQ Assay was used to sequence TCRbeta CDR3 regions. After extraction, genomic DNA underwent amplification by bias-controlled multiplex PCR, followed by high-throughput sequencing. The published analysis was carried out like this. To quantify the absolute abundance of each unique TCRbeta CDR3 region, sequences were collapsed and filtered. T cell fraction was estimated by normalizing TCRbeta template counts to usable DNA, which was measured by amplifying reference genes present in all nucleated cells. Repertoire TCRs were annotated as SARS-CoV-2-specific by exact matching of V gene, CDR3 amino acid sequence and J gene to a known reactive TCR set. The reference SARS-CoV-2 TCR set was obtained from MIRA and was filtered for enrichment in COVID-19-positive ImmuneCODE repertoires, whereby public or cross-reactive TCRs were removed. Using the MIRA antigens, annotated TCRs were further analysed by specific ORF or by position within an ORF. Depth was the summed frequency of annotated unique rearrangements, while breadth was defined as annotated unique rearrangements over total unique productive rearrangements. TCR breadth was compared between groups using two-sided Wilcoxon rank-sum tests. The clones in this table, taken by TCRdb from immuneACCESS, are in-frame only. Not every clone is retained; where verified, under half of the shortfall comes from an unresolved V gene, and the cause of the rest is unknown. The V and J calls and the clone size are those of that table, but D and trimming were determined from the DNA. This sample is represented by 200,000 to 300,000 clones; 88% of them were singletons. Approximately 12% of the sample rests with the top ten.

The CDR3, from cysteine to phenylalanine, totals 13 residues. Only CDR3 DNA remains: 39 bases, in frame from the first base. From a lookup of the germline V gene, CDR1 and CDR2 are MNHNS and SASEGT. V is clipped by 1 base and J by 4 bases, and the sequence between their germline boundaries is 8 bases long. The sample was peripheral blood, taken in a trial of Ad26.COV2.S vaccine versus placebo. Recombination joined TRBV6-1 with TRBJ2-7; no D segment can be confidently identified. The sequence derives from a person aged 18-60 years who received the Ad26.COV2.S COVID-19 vaccine or a placebo. The nucleotides are TGTGCCAGCAGTGAAGGGCCCCAATACGAGCAGTACTTC. Translated, this gives CASSEGPQYEQYF.